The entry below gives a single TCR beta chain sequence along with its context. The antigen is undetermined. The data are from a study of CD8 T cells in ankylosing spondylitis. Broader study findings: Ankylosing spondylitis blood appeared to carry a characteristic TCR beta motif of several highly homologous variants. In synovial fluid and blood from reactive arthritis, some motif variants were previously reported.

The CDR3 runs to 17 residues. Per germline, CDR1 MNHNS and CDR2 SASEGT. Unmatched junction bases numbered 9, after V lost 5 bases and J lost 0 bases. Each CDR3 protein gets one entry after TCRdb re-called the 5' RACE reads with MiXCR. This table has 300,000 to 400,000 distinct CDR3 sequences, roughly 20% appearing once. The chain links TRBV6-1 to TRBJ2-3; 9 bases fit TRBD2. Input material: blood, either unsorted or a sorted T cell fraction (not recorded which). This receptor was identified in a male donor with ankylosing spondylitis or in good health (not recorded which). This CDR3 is CASSPNSGGISTDTQYF. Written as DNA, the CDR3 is TGTGCCAGCAGTCCGAATAGCGGGGGAATTAGCACAGATACGCAGTATTTT.